These 24 T cell receptor beta chains share one sample of origin, sequenced in a study of cytomegalovirus exposure and HLA in healthy donors. PCR used 60 Vbeta primers and 13 Jbeta primers. Method: immunoSEQ multiplex PCR; TCRdb's copy keeps in-frame clones and lacks some. The sample has 65,000 to 85,000 clones, 77% seen once. Material: PBMCs. Every receptor here comes from a man aged 50-60 years in good health and CMV-seropositive.

The CDR3 sequence is CASSLRAGSYNEQFF. CDR3 sequence (DNA): TGTGCCAGCAGCTTACGGGCGGGGAGCTACAATGAGCAGTTCTTC. The chain employs TRBV11-3 and TRBJ2-1, with D maybe TRBD2 (6 bases). V lost 2 bases to trimming and J lost 3 bases, with 11 bases between them. The CDR3 covers 15 residues. CDR1 is SGHNT, CDR2 YENEEA, per germline.

V and J are TRBV28 and TRBJ1-1; TRBD1 agrees at 11 bases. CDR3 size: 15 residues. CDR1 is MDHEN, CDR2 SYDVKM, per germline. J gave up 4 bases and V 4 bases, and 5 bases lay outside the gene matches. CDR3 region: CASSSRTGGGTEAFF. CDR3 nucleotide sequence: TGTGCCAGCAGTTCTCGGACAGGGGGCGGCACTGAAGCTTTCTTT.

The chain is built from TRBV7-9 and TRBJ1-1; 7 bases are shared with TRBD1. The CDR3 spans 13 residues. The trim removed 5 bases at V and 3 bases at J, leaving 3 bases unmatched. CDR1 and CDR2 from the germline V gene are SEHNR and FQNEAQ (reference sequence). The DNA for the CDR3 is TGTGCCAGCAGCCACAGGGGAGACACTGAAGCTTTCTTT. Translation: CASSHRGDTEAFF.

The chain employs TRBV7-9 and TRBJ2-2, with 7 nucleotides matching TRBD2. The CDR3 is made up of 14 amino acids. CDR1 is SEHNR, CDR2 FQNEAQ, per germline (reference sequence). After removal of 5 bases from V and 3 bases from J, the junction contained 3 bases not matched to a gene. As DNA, the CDR3 is TGTGCCAGCAGCGCGAGCGGGGACACCGGGGAGCTGTTTTTT. Its protein is CASSASGDTGELFF.

The V call is TRBV19, the J call TRBJ2-1, with 7 bases matching TRBD2. V dropped 6 bases and J dropped 2; count of bases not matched to a gene: 4. This CDR3 is 14 amino acids long. Per germline, CDR1 LNHDA and CDR2 SQIVND (reference sequence). The CDR3 loop is CASSLGTTYNEQFF. CDR3 bases: TGTGCCAGTAGCCTCGGGACTACCTACAATGAGCAGTTCTTC.

V usage is TRBV19 and J usage is TRBJ2-1, with TRBD2 identical over 12 bases. The CDR3 has 15 residues. J lost 10 bases, V lost 5 bases, and 9 bases had no gene match. Germline CDR1 LNHDA, CDR2 SQIVND (reference sequence). In DNA form, the CDR3 reads TGTGCCAGTAGTGTACTAGCGGGAGGCACAAGGGAGCAGTTCTTC. Its translation: CASSVLAGGTREQFF.

The V and J genes are TRBV19 and TRBJ1-5; maybe TRBD1 (5 bases). Per the germline V gene, CDR1 is LNHDA and CDR2 is SQIVND (reference sequence). V was trimmed by 8 bases and J by 7 bases, leaving 24 bases between them. CDR3 length: 16 residues. The CDR3 DNA is TGTGCCAGTGGTTCCCAAGTCTGGGGCCCGAGGCAGCCCCAGCATTTT. Translating gives CASGSQVWGPRQPQHF.

J is TRBJ2-2 and V is TRBV6-6; 10 bases are a match to TRBD1. J was trimmed by 5 bases and V by 11 bases; bases with no gene match: 8. CDR1 MNHNY and CDR2 SVGAGI come from the germline V gene (reference sequence). CDR3 length: 14 amino acids. The CDR3 here is CAVRRDRGTGELFF. The DNA for the CDR3 is TGTGCCGTGCGCCGGGACAGGGGAACCGGGGAGCTGTTTTTT.

V gene TRBV25-1 combines with J gene TRBJ2-3, with D hard to call. Germline-derived CDR1 and CDR2 are MGHDK and SYGVNS. V was trimmed by 2 bases and J by 0 bases, leaving 9 bases between them. The CDR3 is 15 amino acids. For the CDR3, the DNA is TGTGCCAGCAGTGAAGGCGGTCTAAGCACAGATACGCAGTATTTT. It specifies CASSEGGLSTDTQYF.

This clone appeared a few times. The rearrangement joins TRBV2 to TRBJ2-3, with D possibly being TRBD1 (8 bases). Germline assignment: CDR1 SNHLY and CDR2 FYNNEI. CDR3 length equals 17 residues. With 5 bases removed from V and 2 bases from J, the gap between germline ends came to 20 bases. The CDR3 region has the DNA TGTGCCAGCAGTCCAGGGGGCGGACTAGAGAACACAGATACGCAGTATTTT. It codes for CASSPGGGLENTDTQYF.

This clone was observed a single time. V gene TRBV15 combines with J gene TRBJ2-5, with 7 nucleotides matching TRBD1. The tail of the sequence fits TRBJ2-7 better, so the J call may be wrong. The CDR3 contains 15 residues. Germline V CDR1 and CDR2: LNHNV, YYDKDF (reference sequence). CDR3 nucleotides: TGTGCCACCAGCAAGATAAGGGGGCCCGACGGCGAGCAGTACTTC. Protein product: CATSKIRGPDGEQYF.

The V call is TRBV5-1, the J call TRBJ1-6; 9 nucleotides align to TRBD1. CDR3 length: 15 amino acids. V was pared by 2 bases and J by 9 bases, with 6 bases of the junction left unmatched. Germline CDR1 SGHRS, CDR2 YFSETQ. The CDR3 bases are TGCGCCAGCAGCTTAGCCGGGACAGGGCCTTCACCCCTCCACTTT. Translation gives CASSLAGTGPSPLHF. Using reference TRBV5-1 and TRBJ1-6 for the parts outside the CDR3, the full variable domain is KAGVTQTPRYLIKTRGQQVTLSCSPISGHRSVSWYQQTPGQGLQFLFEYFSETQRNKGNFPGRFSGRQFSNSRSEMNVSTLELGDSALYLCASSLAGTGPSPLHFGNGTRLTVT.

This chain connects TRBV9 to TRBJ2-7; weak D call: TRBD2 (5 bases). Trimming stripped 4 bases from V and 2 bases from J, with 16 bases between. This CDR3 region has 15 residues. Germline-derived CDR1 and CDR2 are SGDLS and YYNGEE. The DNA of the CDR3 is TGTGCCAGCAGCCCTCGGACGGGGTCCCCCTACGAGCAGTACTTC. Residues: CASSPRTGSPYEQYF.

The chain has TRBV4-2 and TRBJ2-5, with D maybe TRBD1 (9 bases). CDR1 LGHNA and CDR2 YNFKEQ come from the germline V gene. CDR3 length equals 18 residues. The V and J ends lost 4 bases and 5 bases respectively, with 26 bases between them. The CDR3 reads CASSPGGSWDRVGETQYF. The CDR3 bases are TGTGCCAGCAGCCCGGGAGGGAGTTGGGACAGGGTAGGGGAGACCCAGTACTTC.

The CDR3 protein is CASSDRLDTGELFF. The DNA of the CDR3 is TGTGCCAGCAGTGACCGTCTCGACACCGGGGAGCTGTTTTTT. The rearrangement uses TRBV6-4 and TRBJ2-2, with unresolved D. Trimming removed 2 bases at V and 3 bases at J, with 7 bases between. The CDR3 contains 14 residues. Germline values: CDR1 MRHNA, CDR2 SNTAGT.

This clone was counted only a few times. The gene calls are TRBV7-3 and TRBJ2-5; TRBD2 agrees at 8 bases. The J call may be incorrect, as the DNA end agrees better with TRBJ2-7. Germline V gene lookup returns CDR1 SGHTA and CDR2 FQGTGA. CDR3 length: 15 amino acids. The CDR3 is CASSLSSGGTYEQYF. The DNA of the CDR3 is TGTGCCAGCAGCTTAAGCAGCGGGGGTACCTACGAGCAGTACTTC.

The chain joins TRBV7-8 to TRBJ1-5; D is unresolved. The CDR3 sequence is 18 residues long. The germline V gene encodes CDR1 SGHVS and CDR2 FQNEAQ. The V and J ends lost 4 bases and 5 bases respectively, with 24 bases between them. The CDR3 region is CASSSYPRVYQHHQPQHF. The CDR3 nucleotides read TGTGCCAGCAGCTCATACCCCCGGGTTTACCAACATCATCAGCCCCAGCATTTT. Filled out from reference TRBV7-8 and TRBJ1-5, the complete variable domain reads GAGVSQSPRYKVAKRGQDVALRCDPISGHVSLFWYQQALGQGPEFLTYFQNEAQLDKSGLPSDRFFAERPEGSVSTLKIQRTQQEDSAVYLCASSSYPRVYQHHQPQHFGDGTRLSIL.

Only a few counts were recorded for this clone. The chain has TRBV19 and TRBJ2-7, with a tentative D call TRBD2 (6 bases). CDR1 is LNHDA, CDR2 SQIVND, per germline (reference sequence). The CDR3 has 14 amino acids. Trimming took 5 bases from V and 0 from J, leaving 11 bases between them. The CDR3 nucleotides read TGTGCCAGTAGTCCAGCGGGTAGCTCCTACGAGCAGTACTTC. As protein: CASSPAGSSYEQYF.

Concerning this clone: The junction shows a germline mismatch at one end, possibly a read error. The sample has other DNA sequences that encode this CDR3 too. The chain couples TRBV27 to TRBJ2-5; TRBD2 aligns across 11 bases. The germline gives CDR1 MNHEY, CDR2 SMNVEV (reference sequence). The CDR3 extends over 16 amino acids. This chain's CDR3 is CASRGLAVSMGGTQYF. As DNA, the CDR3 is TGTGCTAGCAGGGGACTAGCGGTCTCGATGGGTGGGACCCAGTACTTC.

CDR3 region: CASSPGDYEQYF. The CDR3 DNA is TGTGCCAGCAGTCCAGGGGACTACGAGCAGTACTTC. V and J are TRBV7-8 and TRBJ2-7, with D tentatively TRBD1 (6 bases). V was trimmed by 6 bases and J by 3 bases, leaving 9 bases between them. The germline V gene has CDR1 SGHVS and CDR2 FQNEAQ. The CDR3 totals 12 residues.

In this sample, this clone turned up once. This chain uses TRBV30 with TRBJ1-1, with D possibly TRBD1 on 6 matching bases. The V gene's germline CDR1 is GTSNPN and CDR2 SVGIG (reference sequence). V was pared by 5 bases and J by 4 bases, with 17 bases between. This CDR3 is built from 14 residues. CDR3 protein: CAWFHGGAATEAFF. The CDR3 DNA reads as TGTGCCTGGTTTCATGGGGGGGCGGCCACTGAAGCTTTCTTT.

This chain uses TRBV5-1 with TRBJ1-2, with TRBD1 as a possible D gene (6 bases). CDR3 size: 16 residues. The germline V and J ends were trimmed by 2 bases and 1 base, with 15 bases remaining between them. Germline V CDR1 and CDR2: SGHRS, YFSETQ. CDR3 sequence: CASSLGQFPINYGYTF. The CDR3 bases are TGCGCCAGCAGCTTAGGACAGTTCCCGATTAACTATGGCTACACCTTC.

As to this clone: Compared with germline, one end of the junction differs, possibly owing to a read error. The chain carries TRBV19 and TRBJ2-6; 7 nucleotides align to TRBD1. CDR3 length: 17 amino acids. Germline CDR1 reads LNHDA; CDR2 reads SQIVND (reference sequence). The CDR3 DNA reads TGTGCCAGTAAGTTAATAAACAGGGGAAATCGGGCCAACGGCCTGACTTTC. Translated: CASKLINRGNRANGLTF.

This clone turned up a few times. The rearrangement joins TRBV6-1 to TRBJ2-3; D may be TRBD2 (5 bases). The germline V and J ends were trimmed by 4 bases and 1 base, with 12 bases remaining between them. This CDR3 is 15 amino acids long. Germline V CDR1 and CDR2: MNHNS, SASEGT. The CDR3 here is CASSGFWRGTDTQYF. CDR3 nucleotide sequence: TGTGCCAGCAGTGGATTCTGGCGGGGCACAGATACGCAGTATTTT.